The 15 T cell receptor beta chains below all came from one sample that was sequenced in a study of cytomegalovirus exposure and HLA in healthy donors. The PCR had 60 Vbeta and 13 Jbeta primers. Assay used: immunoSEQ multiplex PCR; TCRdb lists only in-frame clones, some missing. This specimen shows 100,000 to 150,000 clones; the ten leading clones hold more than 1.5%. Sequencing was done on a sample of PBMCs. The receptors originated from a woman aged 40-49 years in good health and CMV-seropositive.

V usage is TRBV27 and J usage is TRBJ1-6; D unclear. CDR3 length: 14 residues. CDR1 and CDR2 from the germline V gene are MNHEY and SMNVEV (reference sequence). Trimming cost V 6 bases and J 0 bases, with 6 bases left between them. The CDR3 is CASRTGSYNSPLHF. The DNA for the CDR3 is TGTGCCAGCAGGACGGGCTCCTATAATTCACCCCTCCACTTT.

The chain is built from TRBV28 and TRBJ2-1; no reliable D call. Germline V lookup: CDR1 MDHEN, CDR2 SYDVKM. Trimming removed 8 bases from V and 8 bases from J, with 19 bases in between. This CDR3 has 14 amino acids. CDR3 region: CASWSRKLLHEQFF. The CDR3 DNA sequence: TGTGCCAGCTGGTCTAGGAAGTTGTTGCATGAGCAGTTCTTC.

The chain links TRBV7-3 to TRBJ2-5; 9 bases fit TRBD2. Germline V lookup: CDR1 SGHTA, CDR2 FQGTGA. V was pared by 5 bases and J by 5 bases, with 9 bases of the junction left unmatched. This CDR3 comprises 15 residues. The CDR3 region is CASSLQAGGQETQYF. In DNA form, the CDR3 reads TGTGCCAGCAGCCTGCAAGCGGGAGGCCAGGAGACCCAGTACTTC.

The chain recombines TRBV19 with TRBJ1-5; D gene unclear. V lost 5 bases and J lost 7, with 15 bases in between. From germline, CDR1 is LNHDA and CDR2 SQIVND (reference sequence). The CDR3 sequence is 14 residues long. The chain's CDR3 is CASSLRGSGQPQHF. The CDR3 bases are TGTGCCAGTAGTCTCCGGGGATCGGGACAGCCCCAGCATTTT. Full variable domain (outside the CDR3, taken from reference TRBV19 and TRBJ1-5): DGGITQSPKYLFRKEGQNVTLSCEQNLNHDAMYWYRQDPGQGLRLIYYSQIVNDFQKGDIAEGYSVSREKKESFPLTVTSAQKNPTAFYLCASSLRGSGQPQHFGDGTRLSIL.

V and J are TRBV10-2 and TRBJ2-3, with D tentatively TRBD1 (5 bases). Trimming took 7 bases from V and 5 from J, leaving 16 bases between them. CDR1 is WSHSY and CDR2 is SAAADI in the germline V gene. CDR3 size: 14 residues. This chain's CDR3 is CASKVAGREDTQYF. CDR3 sequence (DNA): TGCGCCAGCAAGGTGGCAGGGCGAGAAGATACGCAGTATTTT.

DNA of the CDR3: TGTGCCAGTAGTATACTAGGGACTAGCACAGATACGCAGTATTTT. Translation gives CASSILGTSTDTQYF. The gene calls are TRBV19 and TRBJ2-3, with D perhaps matching TRBD2 (6 bases). This CDR3 region has 15 residues. Deletions cut 2 bases from V and 0 bases from J, with 9 bases between. In germline, CDR1 is LNHDA, CDR2 SQIVND (reference sequence). The full variable domain, with the rest looked up from reference TRBV19 and TRBJ2-3, is DGGITQSPKYLFRKEGQNVTLSCEQNLNHDAMYWYRQDPGQGLRLIYYSQIVNDFQKGDIAEGYSVSREKKESFPLTVTSAQKNPTAFYLCASSILGTSTDTQYFGPGTRLTVL.

The chain joins TRBV27 to TRBJ1-5; D remains ambiguous. Trimming pared 0 bases from V and 4 bases from J, leaving 7 bases between. Germline V gene sequence: CDR1 MNHEY, CDR2 SMNVEV (reference sequence). This CDR3 has 14 residues. The DNA of the CDR3 is TGTGCCAGCAGTTTATCATCGGGTAATCAGCCCCAGCATTTT. It yields the protein CASSLSSGNQPQHF.

This chain joins TRBV5-1 and TRBJ2-7, with 8 bases identical to TRBD2. CDR3 length equals 16 residues. Unmatched junction bases numbered 12, after V lost 6 bases and J lost 1 base. Looked up from germline, CDR1 is SGHRS and CDR2 is YFSETQ. The CDR3 loop is CASTERETYPSYEQYF. As DNA, the CDR3 is TGCGCCAGCACGGAGCGGGAGACCTACCCTTCCTACGAGCAGTACTTC.

The chain uses TRBV7-7 and TRBJ2-2, with D maybe TRBD1 (5 bases). Deletions cut 5 bases from V and 7 bases from J, with 14 bases between. This CDR3 region has 14 residues. Germline V CDR1 and CDR2: SSHAT, FNYEAQ (reference sequence). CDR3 protein: CASSPTQGIGELFF. CDR3 DNA sequence: TGTGCCAGCAGCCCGACCCAGGGTATCGGGGAGCTGTTTTTT.

This chain connects TRBV28 to TRBJ2-7; D remains unclear. The CDR3 spans 13 residues. Looked up from germline, CDR1 is MDHEN and CDR2 is SYDVKM. V was trimmed by 3 bases and J by 0 bases, leaving 6 bases between them. CDR3 protein: CASSLVSSYEQYF. In DNA, the CDR3 is TGTGCCAGCAGTTTGGTGAGCTCCTACGAGCAGTACTTC. The complete variable domain, with remaining parts taken from reference TRBV28 and TRBJ2-7, reads DVKVTQSSRYLVKRTGEKVFLECVQDMDHENMFWYRQDPGLGLRLIYFSYDVKMKEKGDIPEGYSVSREKKERFSLILESASTNQTSMYLCASSLVSSYEQYFGPGTRLTVT.

This sequence joins TRBV9 and TRBJ2-2; possibly TRBD1 for D (5 bases). The germline CDR1 and CDR2 sequences are SGDLS and YYNGEE. This CDR3 contains 14 residues. Trimming removed 3 bases at V and 4 bases at J, with 10 bases between. The chain's CDR3 is CASSEGVSTGELFF. The CDR3 DNA reads as TGTGCCAGCAGCGAAGGGGTCTCCACCGGGGAGCTGTTTTTT. The whole variable domain, remainder taken from reference TRBV9 and TRBJ2-2, is DSGVTQTPKHLITATGQRVTLRCSPRSGDLSVYWYQQSLDQGLQFLIQYYNGEERAKGNILERFSAQQFPDLHSELNLSSLELGDSALYFCASSEGVSTGELFFGEGSRLTVL.

The chain uses TRBV7-9 and TRBJ1-3; TRBD1 matches 7 bases. Germline V gene data show CDR1 as SEHNR and CDR2 as FQNEAQ (reference sequence). The CDR3 has 14 residues. J was trimmed by 3 bases and V by 5 bases; bases with no gene match: 4. CDR3 in amino acids: CASSQTGYGNTIYF. The CDR3 DNA follows: TGTGCCAGCAGCCAGACAGGGTATGGAAACACCATATATTTT.

The chain is built from TRBV27 and TRBJ2-7; TRBD1 aligns across 8 bases. Germline V gives CDR1 MNHEY, CDR2 SMNVEV (reference sequence). With V trimmed by 5 bases and J by 2 bases, 5 bases remained unmatched. The CDR3 length is 14 residues. CDR3 sequence (DNA): TGTGCCAGCAGTCAGGACAGGGACACCTACGAGCAGTACTTC. Translation gives CASSQDRDTYEQYF.

The V and J genes are TRBV19 and TRBJ2-1; 9 bases match TRBD2. Germline V gene data show CDR1 as LNHDA and CDR2 as SQIVND (reference sequence). This CDR3 region has 15 residues. V lost 2 bases to trimming and J lost 7 bases; unmatched junction nucleotides: 6. The CDR3 spells CASSIPASGINEQFF. CDR3 bases: TGTGCCAGTAGTATACCGGCTAGCGGGATTAATGAGCAGTTCTTC.

V gene TRBV14 combines with J gene TRBJ2-2; tentative D call: TRBD1 (5 bases). CDR1 and CDR2 (germline): SGHDN, FVKESK. The CDR3 spans 14 residues. Trimming shortened V by 7 bases and J by 0 bases, and 9 bases separated the two germline ends. The CDR3 protein is CASKQVANTGELFF. The CDR3 bases are TGTGCCAGCAAACAGGTGGCGAACACCGGGGAGCTGTTTTTT.